The sequence of this TCR beta chain was determined in a study of control samples from healthy donors and cancer patients. The germline V gene encodes CDR1 SGHRS and CDR2 YFSETQ. Trimming removed 4 bases from V and 3 bases from J; junction bases left unmatched: 3. CDR3 size: 15 residues. With regard to this clone: Distinct nucleotide sequences in the sample also encode this CDR3.

Using immunoSEQ multiplex PCR, the repertoire was profiled, and TCRdb retains in-frame clones only, with some absent. Of fewer than 300,000 clones in the sample, roughly four fifths were seen once. J is TRBJ2-3 and V is TRBV5-1, with 12 bases aligning to TRBD2. The clonotype was recovered from a woman in her fifties or sixties with lung cancer. Specimen: PBMCs. The CDR3 coding sequence is TGCGCCAGCAGCATAACTAGCGGGAGGACAGATACGCAGTATTTT. This sequence encodes CASSITSGRTDTQYF.